This TCR beta chain was profiled in a study of CD8+ T cells in alopecia areata. Study in general: Spontaneously alopecic C3H/HeJ graft donors, roughly 6-12 months old, gave skin to roughly 7-10-week-old female C3H/HeJ mice. Study-wide results and limits: Clonality was higher in lesional than normal scalp, especially in alopecia totalis/universalis. Whereas mice showed it more clearly, TCR sharing across patients was murkier, possibly because of HLA.

Following extraction, RNA underwent reverse transcription to cDNA, which served as the sequencing template. Data came from immunoSEQ multiplex PCR; TCRdb stores just in-frame clones and leaves some out. This sample includes about 1,400 clones with no singletons; its ten biggest clones take up about two fifths. This clone was recorded a few times. Its antigen is unknown. This is likely an artifact of a read error, given a far larger clone one base away. Mouse germline and gene names are used. Other DNA sequences from this sample encode an identical CDR3 as well. Sequencing used lesional skin. This clonotype originated in a C3H/HeJ mouse with alopecia areata. The strain's MHC: H2-k.

The CDR3 loop reads CTCSAADNSYEQYF. The part of the CDR3 DNA that was read is TGCACGTGCAGTGCAGCGGACAACTCCTAT. The chain has TRBV1 and TRBJ2-7; a possible D gene is TRBD1 (5 bases). The CDR3 end falls 4 residues outside the read, so it is completed with the germline J gene. The germline CDR1 and CDR2 sequences are NSQYPW and LRSPGD (reference sequence). The CDR3 loop spans 14 amino acids.